The clone carrying this T cell receptor beta chain was recorded only once. Its antigen is unidentified. During the collection period, no donor immune events like infections were recorded. The sample originates from a study of identifying expanded T cells in peripheral blood. Study-wide findings and caveats: Approximately 1.1 clones differed between technical replicates, versus about 17 and 20 over time. Across healthy donors, higher total template counts meant significantly greater approximately two-week count variance.

Only in-frame clones appear in the TCRdb table, and some are missing; sequencing was by immunoSEQ multiplex PCR. The top ten clones hold around a fifth of a sample with about 80,000 clones, 84% of them seen once. Germline V gives CDR1 LGHNA, CDR2 YSLEER. V lost 5 bases and J lost 1, with 8 bases in between. The CDR3 covers 13 residues. This TCR derives from a person between 18 and 75 years old in good health. Specimen: blood. This rearrangement joins TRBV4-3 to TRBJ2-5, with unresolved D. The CDR3 DNA is TGCGCCAGCAGCAGGGCCGGCCAAGAGACCCAGTACTTC. Encoded protein: CASSRAGQETQYF.